The 23 T cell receptor beta chains listed next were all sequenced from one sample in a study of T cell responses to AZD1222 COVID-19 vaccine. Produced via immunoSEQ multiplex PCR; TCRdb's table is partial and in-frame only. Of over 100,000 clones in the sample, 80% to 95% were seen once. The sequencing used peripheral blood, collected on day 0 of AZD1222 vaccination. These TCRs come from an adult in good health.

The gene calls are TRBV7-8 and TRBJ1-1; D may be TRBD1 (5 bases). V was pared by 0 bases and J by 0 bases, with 8 bases between. Per the germline V gene, CDR1 is SGHVS and CDR2 is FQNEAQ. The CDR3 runs 15 residues. The CDR3 coding sequence is TGTGCCAGCAGCTTAGCGGGGCCTATGAACACTGAAGCTTTCTTT. It translates to CASSLAGPMNTEAFF.

The V call is TRBV5-4, the J call TRBJ1-1, with 7 positions matching TRBD1. Looked up from germline, CDR1 is SGHNT and CDR2 is YYREEE (reference sequence). The V and J ends lost 1 base and 0 bases, in that order; junction bases with no gene match: 9. The CDR3 spans 17 residues. CDR3 amino acids: CASSLTGAAFLNTEAFF. The CDR3 region has the DNA TGTGCCAGCAGCTTGACAGGGGCCGCCTTTTTGAACACTGAAGCTTTCTTT. Full variable domain (outside the CDR3, taken from reference TRBV5-4 and TRBJ1-1): ETGVTQSPTHLIKTRGQQVTLRCSSQSGHNTVSWYQQALGQGPQFIFQYYREEENGRGNFPPRFSGLQFPNYSSELNVNALELDDSALYLCASSLTGAAFLNTEAFFGQGTRLTVV.

This clone was observed a single time. The V call is TRBV5-8, the J call TRBJ1-4; 7 bases match TRBD1. The V gene end was trimmed by 2 bases and the J gene end by 6 bases; junction bases not matched to a gene: 7. Germline V gene sequence: CDR1 SGHTS, CDR2 YDEGEE. There are 15 residues in the CDR3. The CDR3 is CASSFMWQGDEKLFF. The CDR3 DNA reads as TGTGCCAGCAGCTTTATGTGGCAGGGGGATGAAAAACTGTTTTTT.

This chain links TRBV28 with TRBJ1-5; possible D gene TRBD1, 6 bases. CDR1 and CDR2 from the germline V gene are MDHEN and SYDVKM. Trimming stripped 5 bases from V and 9 bases from J, with 11 bases between. The CDR3 totals 12 residues. The CDR3 is CASSGGLRPQHF. The CDR3 DNA sequence: TGTGCCAGCAGTGGGGGGCTTCGGCCCCAGCATTTT.

The chain combines TRBV5-1 with TRBJ1-3; no clear D. The CDR3 is made up of 14 amino acids. Germline V CDR1 and CDR2: SGHRS, YFSETQ. V was pared by 4 bases and J by 2 bases, with 10 bases between. The CDR3 DNA sequence: TGCGCCAGCAGCCCGAGGGAAACTGGAAACACCATATATTTT. It is translated as CASSPRETGNTIYF.

The rearrangement uses TRBV27 and TRBJ2-7; the D is unclear. The CDR3 runs to 13 residues. Deletions cut 3 bases from V and 3 bases from J, with 9 bases between. Looked up from germline, CDR1 is MNHEY and CDR2 is SMNVEV (reference sequence). In nucleotides, the CDR3 is TGTGCCAGCAGTTTTTCGGGCAGCTACGAGCAGTACTTC. This encodes CASSFSGSYEQYF.

V is TRBV19 and J is TRBJ1-1; no clear D. CDR1 and CDR2 from the germline V gene are LNHDA and SQIVND (reference sequence). There are 14 residues in the CDR3. The V and J ends lost 3 bases and 4 bases respectively, with 12 bases between them. CDR3 protein: CASSIPGKGTEAFF. The DNA for the CDR3 is TGTGCCAGTAGTATTCCGGGGAAAGGCACTGAAGCTTTCTTT.

The chain joins TRBV11-2 to TRBJ2-5; TRBD2 aligns across 8 bases. The CDR3 sequence is 15 residues long. Germline loops: CDR1 SGHAT, CDR2 FQNNGV. J gave up 0 bases and V 1 base, and 1 base lay outside the gene matches. Written as DNA, the CDR3 is TGTGCCAGCAGCTTAGCGGGACTAGACCAAGAGACCCAGTACTTC. As protein: CASSLAGLDQETQYF.

The chain couples TRBV7-3 to TRBJ2-3; D tentatively fits TRBD1 or TRBD2 (5 bases each). Germline CDR1 is SGHTA and CDR2 is FQGTGA. CDR3 length equals 14 residues. Trimming cost V 5 bases and J 4 bases, with 13 bases left between them. CDR3: CASSMRGIPDTQYF. CDR3 DNA: TGTGCCAGCAGCATGAGGGGAATTCCAGATACGCAGTATTTT.

The chain recombines TRBV30 with TRBJ1-2; D not resolved. The V and J ends lost 1 base and 8 bases respectively, with 11 bases between them. The CDR3 has 12 amino acids. The germline V gene encodes CDR1 GTSNPN and CDR2 SVGIG (reference sequence). In DNA, the CDR3 is TGTGCCTGGAGTGAACAGCCGGGGGGCTACACCTTC. It codes for CAWSEQPGGYTF.

The chain links TRBV5-5 to TRBJ1-3, with unresolved D. The CDR3 covers 15 residues. Germline assignment: CDR1 SGHKS and CDR2 YYEKEE (reference sequence). The V and J ends lost 4 bases and 2 bases respectively, with 13 bases between them. The CDR3 DNA reads as TGTGCCAGCAGCCTTCTTGGAGGGACTGGAAACACCATATATTTT. This codes for CASSLLGGTGNTIYF.

This chain uses TRBV14 with TRBJ1-4; the D is unclear. V lost 6 bases and J lost 4, with 9 bases in between. The CDR3 runs to 13 residues. Germline lookup yields CDR1 SGHDN and CDR2 FVKESK. CDR3 sequence reads: CASRRLVNEKLFF. The CDR3 DNA reads as TGTGCCAGCAGGCGCCTCGTTAATGAAAAACTGTTTTTT.

The chain carries TRBV29-1 and TRBJ1-6; D call uncertain. Germline V lookup: CDR1 SQVTM, CDR2 ANQGSEA. V lost 6 bases and J lost 4, with 16 bases in between. The CDR3 covers 15 residues. CDR3 sequence (DNA): TGCAGCGTGGTGGGAGGGCATCGATATAATTCACCCCTCCACTTT. Translated: CSVVGGHRYNSPLHF. Looking up the rest from reference TRBV29-1 and TRBJ1-6 gives the full variable domain: SAVISQKPSRDICQRGTSLTIQCQVDSQVTMMFWYRQQPGQSLTLIATANQGSEATYESGFVIDKFPISRPNLTFSTLTVSNMSPEDSSIYLCSVVGGHRYNSPLHFGNGTRLTVT.

To note about this clone: Compared with germline, one end of the junction differs, possibly owing to a read error. The chain has TRBV7-8 and TRBJ1-2, with 12 bases matching TRBD1. This CDR3 has 16 amino acids. CDR1 SGHVS and CDR2 FQNEAQ come from the germline V gene. The chain's CDR3 is CASTLVGGQGAIGYTF. In nucleotides, the CDR3 is TGTGCCAGCACCTTAGTGGGGGGACAGGGGGCGATTGGCTACACCTTC.

This chain uses TRBV19 with TRBJ2-1, with 7 bases lining up with TRBD1. V was pared by 4 bases and J by 3 bases, with 3 bases of the junction left unmatched. Germline values: CDR1 LNHDA, CDR2 SQIVND (reference sequence). This CDR3 contains 14 residues. CDR3 region: CASSTTGDYNEQFF. The CDR3 coding sequence is TGTGCCAGTAGTACTACAGGGGACTACAATGAGCAGTTCTTC.

The chain couples TRBV6-5 to TRBJ1-5; 8 nucleotides match TRBD1. Germline loops: CDR1 MNHEY, CDR2 SVGAGI. The CDR3 has 15 residues. Trimming took 6 bases from V and 4 from J; bases not matched to a gene: 8. Here the CDR3 reads CASSYGQGPNQPQHF. CDR3 sequence (DNA): TGTGCCAGCAGCTATGGACAGGGCCCGAATCAGCCCCAGCATTTT.

This chain connects TRBV19 to TRBJ1-4, with D uncertain. Trimming shortened V by 3 bases and J by 4 bases, and 12 bases separated the two germline ends. This CDR3 is built from 15 residues. Germline V gene data show CDR1 as LNHDA and CDR2 as SQIVND (reference sequence). CDR3 sequence: CASSMDHQFNEKLFF. CDR3 coding DNA: TGTGCCAGTAGTATGGATCATCAGTTTAATGAAAAACTGTTTTTT.

V usage is TRBV18 and J usage is TRBJ2-7; D is unclear. The V gene's germline CDR1 is KGHSH and CDR2 LQKENI. Trimming stripped 0 bases from V and 2 bases from J, with 14 bases between. The CDR3 consists of 16 residues. The CDR3 DNA reads TGTGCCAGCTCACCACCTCATGGCTATCCAACCTACGAGCAGTACTTC. The encoded protein is CASSPPHGYPTYEQYF.

The CDR3 coding sequence is TGTGCCTGGAGTGTACTAGCGGGGGGGCCGGGCGAGACCCAGTACTTC. Protein product: CAWSVLAGGPGETQYF. The chain is built from TRBV30 and TRBJ2-5, with 13 bases matching TRBD2. V was clipped by 0 bases and J by 5 bases; unmatched bases: 6. The CDR3 length is 16 residues. Germline loops: CDR1 GTSNPN, CDR2 SVGIG (reference sequence).

This sequence joins TRBV5-4 and TRBJ1-1, with TRBD1 as a possible D gene (5 bases). In germline, CDR1 is SGHNT, CDR2 YYREEE (reference sequence). Trimming pared 0 bases from V and 5 bases from J, leaving 11 bases between. The CDR3 spans 14 residues. The CDR3 sequence: CASSLDGRGTEAFF. The CDR3 DNA reads TGTGCCAGCAGCTTGGACGGGAGGGGAACTGAAGCTTTCTTT.

The chain combines TRBV5-1 with TRBJ2-3; D ambiguous. The length of the CDR3 is 14 residues. The V and J ends lost 0 bases and 4 bases respectively, with 9 bases between them. Per the germline V gene, CDR1 is SGHRS and CDR2 is YFSETQ. The CDR3 protein is CASSLGVPADTQYF. In DNA, the CDR3 is TGCGCCAGCAGCTTGGGGGTTCCCGCAGATACGCAGTATTTT.

Written as DNA, the CDR3 is TGTGCCAGCACCGCGCTGGGGGGCGGGCAGCCCCAGCATTTT. It encodes CASTALGGGQPQHF. The chain is built from TRBV27 and TRBJ1-5, with a weak D call TRBD1 (6 bases). CDR1 is MNHEY and CDR2 is SMNVEV in the germline V gene (reference sequence). V gave up 7 bases and J gave up 7 bases, with 17 bases separating them. CDR3 length: 14 amino acids.

The CDR3 here is CASSFGFTTEAFF. The CDR3 bases are TGTGCCAGCAGCTTTGGGTTCACCACTGAAGCTTTCTTT. V is TRBV7-2 and J is TRBJ1-1; no reliable D call. The ends were cut back, 3 bases at V and 4 bases at J, with 9 bases in the middle. In germline, CDR1 is SGHTA, CDR2 FQGNSA. CDR3 length equals 13 residues.